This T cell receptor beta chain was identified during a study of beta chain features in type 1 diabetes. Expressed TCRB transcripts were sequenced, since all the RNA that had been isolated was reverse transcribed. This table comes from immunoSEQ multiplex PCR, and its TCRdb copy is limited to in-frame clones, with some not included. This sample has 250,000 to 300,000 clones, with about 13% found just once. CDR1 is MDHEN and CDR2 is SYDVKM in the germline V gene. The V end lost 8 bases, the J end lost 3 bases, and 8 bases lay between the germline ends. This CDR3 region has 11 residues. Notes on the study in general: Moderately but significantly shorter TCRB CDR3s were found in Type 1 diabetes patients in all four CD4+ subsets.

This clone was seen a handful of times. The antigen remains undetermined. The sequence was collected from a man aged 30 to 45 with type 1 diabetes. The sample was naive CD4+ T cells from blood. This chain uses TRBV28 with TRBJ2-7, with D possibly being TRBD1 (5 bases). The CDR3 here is CASQGVYEQYF. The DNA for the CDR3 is TGTGCCAGCCAAGGGGTCTACGAGCAGTACTTC.